This paragraph covers one TCR beta chain sequence. Its antigen is still unknown. The data were taken from a study of shared clonotypes between healthy human individuals. For the study at large: The composition of the donors was a couple of women and a few men aged 18 to 49.

Notes on the study in general: Naive subsets generally had larger estimated richness than memory subsets.

Splitting the CD4+ cells yielded a CD45RA+ naive subset and a CD45RA-negative memory subset. Trimming shortened V by 6 bases and J by 3 bases, and 11 bases separated the two germline ends. The germline V gene has CDR1 SSHAT and CDR2 FNYEAQ (reference sequence). The CDR3 is made up of 14 amino acids. The table came from immunoSEQ multiplex PCR; TCRdb's copy has only in-frame clones and leaves some out. Here the sample spans roughly 640,000 clones, approximately 79% being singletons. This chain connects TRBV7-7 to TRBJ2-2; D is undetermined. The TCR originated in a woman aged 25 to 45 in good health. The sequencing sample was made of memory CD4+ T cells sorted from blood. As to subset: CD45RA-negative fraction. CDR3 sequence reads: CASRLTADTGELFF. The DNA of the CDR3 is TGTGCCAGCAGGTTAACGGCCGACACCGGGGAGCTGTTTTTT.